These T cell receptor beta chains were read from a single sample in a study of cytomegalovirus exposure and HLA in healthy donors. Repertoires were generated with immunoSEQ multiplex PCR, while TCRdb's copy carries only in-frame clones and drops some. This table holds about 110,000 clones, approximately 80% found once. The sequencing sample was made of PBMCs. Every receptor here comes from a man aged 25-40 years in good health and CMV-seropositive. Each CDR3 is given without its conserved first and last residue. Clone size is stated in some rows and not others, as once, few, many or a class when expanded.

v_call	j_call	clone_size	cdr3_aa
TRBV5-1	TRBJ1-2	.	ASSLGTGTDYGYT
TRBV29-1	TRBJ1-2	few	SVEDGLWDKRYGYT
TRBV10-3	TRBJ2-3	once	AISESIGTGNTDTQY
TRBV7-6	TRBJ2-2	.	ASSYPQDTENTGELF
TRBV5-4	TRBJ2-3	.	AVGRGAGTDTQY
TRBV7-3	TRBJ2-1	.	ASSSGTGVYNEQF
TRBV25-1	TRBJ2-1	.	ASSVGQGYNEQF
TRBV4-3	TRBJ2-5	.	ASSHIFGETQY
TRBV5-1	TRBJ1-1	.	ASSHSTGEAF
TRBV5-1	TRBJ2-3	.	ASSWGLEDTQY
TRBV6-1	TRBJ2-2	.	ASSEPLGGPNTGELF
TRBV2	TRBJ1-6	.	ASTPAGGGGSPLH
TRBV6-5	TRBJ2-2	.	ASSYSPSGGDGELF
TRBV25-1	TRBJ1-2	.	ASSERGLYGYT
TRBV18	TRBJ2-7	.	ASSRDSFYEQY
TRBV29-1	TRBJ2-5	once	SVDMSTGETQY
TRBV19	TRBJ2-7	.	ATAGPAYEQY
TRBV4-1	TRBJ2-1	.	ASSQDRSYNEQF
TRBV19	TRBJ2-7	.	ASSMGDSPYEQY
TRBV6-1	TRBJ1-3	.	ASSGQGSSGNTIY
TRBV11-2	TRBJ1-2	.	ASSLGTVQLYGYT
TRBV11-2	TRBJ1-2	.	ASSLSDKRHGYT
TRBV6-6	TRBJ2-1	.	ASSPAGSLVNEQF
TRBV28	TRBJ2-1	.	ASSGQYNEQF
TRBV28	TRBJ2-2	.	ASSPGTVDTGELF
TRBV28	TRBJ1-1	.	ASSLTRGFQDTEAF
TRBV11-2	TRBJ1-6	.	ASSSLTSTGAGNSPLH
TRBV5-4	TRBJ2-3	.	ASSPPGGETDTQY
TRBV11-2	TRBJ1-2	.	ASSAGGAGGYT
TRBV19	TRBJ1-1	.	ASSVGWGDTEAF
TRBV11-3	TRBJ2-2	.	ASRGTSANTGELF
TRBV14	TRBJ1-4	.	ASSPSDGLNEKLF
TRBV2	TRBJ1-2	.	ASRGHFNYGYT
TRBV5-6	TRBJ2-3	.	ASSLEGDIWRIGTDTQY
TRBV29-1	TRBJ2-2	.	SSRDLQTGELF
TRBV29-1	TRBJ1-1	.	SEDRAMNTEAF
TRBV10-1	TRBJ1-2	.	ASSAGTADGYT
TRBV5-1	TRBJ2-5	.	ASSFSGGGETQY
TRBV27	TRBJ1-2	.	ASSLAGQGHGYT
TRBV25-1	TRBJ2-4	.	ASSGGDRENIQY
TRBV4-3	TRBJ1-2	few	ASSQGLTYGYT
TRBV5-4	TRBJ2-3	.	ASGAGGRGSTDTQY
TRBV5-1	TRBJ1-2	.	ASSSEGGPGYT
TRBV18	TRBJ1-2	.	ASSTGQVSNYGYT
TRBV6-1	TRBJ1-1	.	ASSIRDRNTEAF
TRBV7-9	TRBJ2-1	.	ASSLAGARYNEQF
TRBV10-3	TRBJ1-2	.	ASRQGGNYGYT
TRBV29-1	TRBJ1-5	.	SVEERGQGDYNRHQPQH
TRBV6-5	TRBJ1-1	few	ASSFRGGDTEAF
TRBV7-9	TRBJ1-5	.	ASRRGGGNQPQH
TRBV6-5	TRBJ1-2	.	ASSYSSNRGQEGYT